The 5 T cell receptor beta chains presented below share a single source sample, sequenced in a study of blood T cell repertoires in COVID-19. Clones were read by immunoSEQ multiplex PCR, and TCRdb kept only the in-frame ones, dropping some. The sample records hundreds of thousands of clones, about 87% being singletons. Sequencing was carried out using PBMCs or T cells enriched from blood (not recorded which). These receptors were obtained from a man in his forties in a cohort exposed to, infected with or recovered from COVID-19 (not recorded which).

The chain couples TRBV7-6 to TRBJ2-5, with 7 bases that match TRBD1. The trim removed 0 bases at V and 7 bases at J, leaving 8 bases unmatched. Germline lookup yields CDR1 SGHVS and CDR2 FNYEAQ. This CDR3 region has 15 residues. CDR3 nucleotides: TGTGCCAGCAGCTTAGCGCTAACAGGGGCGGCGACCCAGTACTTC. This translates into CASSLALTGAATQYF.

Only a few counts were recorded for this clone. This chain joins TRBV28 and TRBJ1-6, with 8 bases matching TRBD1. V was pared by 0 bases and J by 10 bases, with 5 bases of the junction left unmatched. CDR3 size: 15 residues. Germline V gene data show CDR1 as MDHEN and CDR2 as SYDVKM. The CDR3 is CASSLWRRGRSPLHF. In nucleotides, the CDR3 is TGTGCCAGCAGTTTATGGCGCAGGGGGCGATCACCCCTCCACTTT.

The chain recombines TRBV2 with TRBJ1-6; D not resolved. Germline V CDR1 and CDR2: SNHLY, FYNNEI. V gave up 6 bases and J gave up 12 bases, with 12 bases separating them. This CDR3 contains 12 residues. The CDR3 sequence: CASRGDDGPLHF. The CDR3 DNA reads TGTGCCAGCAGAGGAGACGATGGACCCCTCCACTTT.

This chain connects TRBV19 to TRBJ1-2, with D possibly TRBD1 on 5 matching bases. Germline assignment: CDR1 LNHDA and CDR2 SQIVND (reference sequence). There are 13 residues in the CDR3. The germline V and J ends were trimmed by 8 bases and 4 bases, with 14 bases remaining between them. For the CDR3, the DNA is TGTGCCAGTCGTCAGGGTCCCCTCTATGGCTACACCTTC. Protein product: CASRQGPLYGYTF.

The genes are TRBV6-6 and TRBJ2-2; D might be TRBD1 (6 bases). The CDR3 length is 16 residues. Germline loops: CDR1 MNHNY, CDR2 SVGAGI (reference sequence). V dropped 8 bases and J dropped 1 base, with 17 bases sitting between them. CDR3 loop: CASASPTGLNTGELFF. In DNA, the CDR3 is TGTGCCAGCGCCAGCCCAACAGGGCTGAACACCGGGGAGCTGTTTTTT.